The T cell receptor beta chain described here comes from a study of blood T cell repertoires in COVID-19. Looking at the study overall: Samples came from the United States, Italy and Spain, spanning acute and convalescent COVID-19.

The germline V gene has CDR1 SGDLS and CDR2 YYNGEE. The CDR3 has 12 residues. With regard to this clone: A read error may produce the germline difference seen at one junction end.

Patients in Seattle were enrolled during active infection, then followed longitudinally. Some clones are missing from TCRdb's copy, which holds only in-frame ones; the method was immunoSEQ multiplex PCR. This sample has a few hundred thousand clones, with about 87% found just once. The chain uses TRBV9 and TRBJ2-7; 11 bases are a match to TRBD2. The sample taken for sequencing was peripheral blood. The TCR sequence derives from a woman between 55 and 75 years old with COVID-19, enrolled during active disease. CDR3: CASSASGGPKDF. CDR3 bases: TGTGCCAGCAGCGCTAGCGGGGGGCCCAAAGACTTC. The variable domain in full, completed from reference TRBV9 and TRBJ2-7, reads DSGVTQTPKHLITATGQRVTLRCSPRSGDLSVYWYQQSLDQGLQFLIQYYNGEERAKGNILERFSAQQFPDLHSELNLSSLELGDSALYFCASSASGGPKDFGPGTRLTVT.